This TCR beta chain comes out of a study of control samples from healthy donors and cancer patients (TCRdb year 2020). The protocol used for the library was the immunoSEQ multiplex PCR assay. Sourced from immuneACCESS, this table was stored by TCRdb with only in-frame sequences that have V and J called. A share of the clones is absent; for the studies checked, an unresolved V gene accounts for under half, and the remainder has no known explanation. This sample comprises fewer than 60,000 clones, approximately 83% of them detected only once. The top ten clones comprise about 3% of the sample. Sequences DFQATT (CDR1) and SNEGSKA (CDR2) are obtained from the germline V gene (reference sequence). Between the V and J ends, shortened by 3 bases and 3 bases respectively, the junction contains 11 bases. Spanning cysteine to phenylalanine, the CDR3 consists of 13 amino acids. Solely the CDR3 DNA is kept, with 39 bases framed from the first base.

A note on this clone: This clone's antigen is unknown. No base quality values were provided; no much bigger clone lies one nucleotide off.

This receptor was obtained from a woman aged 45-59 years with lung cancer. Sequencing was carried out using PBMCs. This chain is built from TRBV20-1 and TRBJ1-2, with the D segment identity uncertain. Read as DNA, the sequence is TGCAGTGCTAGTTTGGGTACCCACTATGGCTACACCTTC. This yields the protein CSASLGTHYGYTF.